This T cell receptor (beta chain) stems from a study of early T cells in non-severe SARS-CoV-2 infection. Points on this clonotype: Antigen unknown.

TCRdb re-derived calls from the 5' RACE reads in MiXCR, one entry per CDR3 protein. Here the sample spans 20,000 to 25,000 distinct CDR3 sequences, around 5% being singletons. Points from the study as a whole: Comparison of clonotypes with VDJdb favored anti-spike CD8 responses while missing private and CD4 specificities.

Trimming stripped 0 bases from V and 5 bases from J, with 12 bases between. Germline V gene lookup returns CDR1 MNHEY and CDR2 SVGAGI. The CDR3 has 15 residues. The specimen sequenced was whole blood. The receptor was isolated from an adult who was a healthcare worker with PCR-confirmed SARS-CoV-2 infection or an uninfected control (not recorded which). The chain is built from TRBV6-5 and TRBJ2-3; TRBD2 might be the D (6 bases). CDR3 in amino acids: CASSYSMGGLDTQYF. Here the CDR3 DNA reads TGTGCCAGCAGTTACTCGATGGGGGGTCTAGATACGCAGTATTTT.